The 8 T cell receptor beta chains below come from one sample, sequenced in a study of blood T cell repertoires in COVID-19. This table comes from immunoSEQ multiplex PCR, and its TCRdb copy is limited to in-frame clones, with some not included. The top ten hold roughly 2.4% of the sample, which has a few hundred thousand clones, 70% to 90% seen once. The sample consisted of peripheral blood. The receptors derive from a woman aged 45-60 years with acute or convalescent COVID-19.

The chain has TRBV3-1 (or the pseudogene TRBV3-2) and TRBJ2-7; 9 bases align to TRBD2. The CDR3 spans 14 residues. Trimming cost V 9 bases and J 6 bases; bases outside gene matches: 12. The germline V gene encodes CDR1 LGHDT and CDR2 YNNKEL (reference sequence). The CDR3 reads CASRGTSRRGEQYF. In nucleotides, the CDR3 is TGTGCCAGTCGCGGGACTAGCCGGCGGGGCGAGCAGTACTTC.

V is TRBV19 and J is TRBJ2-1, with D tentatively TRBD2 (6 bases). The CDR3 is made up of 15 amino acids. The V end lost 3 bases, the J end lost 6 bases, and 15 bases lay between the germline ends. Germline V gene data show CDR1 as LNHDA and CDR2 as SQIVND (reference sequence). CDR3 loop: CASSIRSGVFNEQFF. The CDR3 nucleotides read TGTGCCAGTAGTATTCGTAGCGGCGTGTTCAATGAGCAGTTCTTC. Full variable domain (outside the CDR3, taken from reference TRBV19 and TRBJ2-1): DGGITQSPKYLFRKEGQNVTLSCEQNLNHDAMYWYRQDPGQGLRLIYYSQIVNDFQKGDIAEGYSVSREKKESFPLTVTSAQKNPTAFYLCASSIRSGVFNEQFFGPGTRLTVL.

V gene TRBV12-3 or TRBV12-4 combines with J gene TRBJ2-2; no clear D. The CDR3 is 12 amino acids. Between the trimmed V and J ends, which lost 6 bases and 6 bases, there was a span of 8 bases. CDR3 nucleotides: TGTGCCAGCAGGCAGGAAGCCGGGGAGCTGTTTTTT. It codes for CASRQEAGELFF.

The rearrangement uses TRBV19 and TRBJ2-3; D may be TRBD1 (5 bases). The CDR3 extends over 17 amino acids. Germline-derived CDR1 and CDR2 are LNHDA and SQIVND (reference sequence). Between the trimmed V and J ends, which lost 1 base and 5 bases, there was a span of 19 bases. The CDR3 spells CASSIVSFDRTKDTQYF. The CDR3 DNA sequence: TGTGCCAGTAGTATAGTTTCTTTTGACAGAACGAAAGATACGCAGTATTTT.

The CDR3 region has the DNA TGTGCCACCAGCAGAGATACGGGGTTGAACTATGGCTACACCTTC. This gives the protein CATSRDTGLNYGYTF. The chain employs TRBV15 and TRBJ1-2; D gene ambiguous. The CDR3 length is 15 residues. The V gene lost 0 bases and the J gene lost 2 bases, with 10 bases spanning the gap. The germline V gene has CDR1 LNHNV and CDR2 YYDKDF (reference sequence).

The chain is built from TRBV3-1 (or the pseudogene TRBV3-2) and TRBJ2-7; TRBD2 is a possible D gene (6 bases). Germline CDR1 and CDR2: LGHDT and YNNKEL (reference sequence). V shed 5 bases and J shed 6 bases, with 14 bases lying between them. This CDR3 comprises 13 residues. The CDR3 protein is CASSSRQAGEQYF. The CDR3 DNA sequence: TGTGCCAGCAGCTCCCGCCAAGCGGGCGAGCAGTACTTC.

The rearrangement joins TRBV14 to TRBJ2-7; no definite D call. The CDR3 is made up of 12 amino acids. From germline, CDR1 is SGHDN and CDR2 FVKESK. Trimming removed 5 bases at V and 0 bases at J, with 5 bases between. This chain's CDR3 is CASSVSSYEQYF. The CDR3 region has the DNA TGTGCCAGCAGCGTTAGCTCCTACGAGCAGTACTTC.

The chain has TRBV7-2 and TRBJ1-2, with a possible D match to TRBD1 (5 bases). V gave up 2 bases and J gave up 8 bases, with 21 bases separating them. This CDR3 region has 16 residues. The germline gives CDR1 SGHTA, CDR2 FQGNSA. The CDR3 DNA reads as TGTGCCAGCAGCTTACCTGGGGCCGGACAATCCCAAGGCTACACCTTC. Protein sequence: CASSLPGAGQSQGYTF.